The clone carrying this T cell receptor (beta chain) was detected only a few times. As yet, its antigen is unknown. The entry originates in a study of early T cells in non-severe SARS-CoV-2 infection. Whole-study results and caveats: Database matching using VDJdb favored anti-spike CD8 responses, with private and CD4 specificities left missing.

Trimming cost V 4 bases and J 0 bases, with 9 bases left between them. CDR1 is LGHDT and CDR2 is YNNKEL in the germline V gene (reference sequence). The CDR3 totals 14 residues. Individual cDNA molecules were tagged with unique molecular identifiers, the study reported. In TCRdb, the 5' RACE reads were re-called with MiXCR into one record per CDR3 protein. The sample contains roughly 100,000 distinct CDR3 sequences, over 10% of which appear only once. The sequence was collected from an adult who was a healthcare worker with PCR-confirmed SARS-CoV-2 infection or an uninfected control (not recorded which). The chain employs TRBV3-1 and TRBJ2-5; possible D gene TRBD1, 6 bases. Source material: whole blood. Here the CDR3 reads CASSLTGNQETQYF. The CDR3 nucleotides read TGTGCCAGCAGCCTTACAGGGAACCAAGAGACCCAGTACTTC.